Described below is a single T cell receptor beta chain sequence and its context. The CDR3 runs 13 residues. Germline CDR1 SQVTM, CDR2 ANQGSEA. The ends were cut back, 3 bases at V and 0 bases at J, with 8 bases in the middle. This sample stems from a study of T cell changes during pregnancy in multiple sclerosis. Method: immunoSEQ multiplex PCR; TCRdb's copy keeps in-frame clones and lacks some. This repertoire shows approximately 44,000 clones, more than 85% found once; its top ten account for around 0.5%. This chain uses TRBV29-1 with TRBJ1-1; tentative D call: TRBD1 (5 bases). The input for sequencing was CD4+ T cells from peripheral blood mononuclear cells, taken in the second trimester of pregnancy. The receptor was isolated from a female donor in good health, enrolled as a control in a pregnancy study. CDR3 nucleotide sequence: TGCAGCGTTGAGAAGGGGATGAACACTGAAGCTTTCTTT. Amino acids: CSVEKGMNTEAFF.